The clone carrying this TCR beta chain was picked up many times. Its antigen remains unidentified. TCRdb recomputed calls from the 5' RACE reads with MiXCR, one row per CDR3 protein. The table records under 300,000 distinct CDR3 sequences, roughly 10% of them present only once. The record originates from a study of T-cell memory formation after mild COVID-19. General observations from the study: Most CD4+ clones that shrank were in CM and EM, while CD8+ ones turned up in EMRA. Second-wave clones peaking on day 37 lacked confirmed SARS-CoV-2 specificity. Some SARS-CoV-2-responding clones were already detected in memory before infection. A second wave expanding day 15 to 37 was CD4+-biased; contracting clones were balanced.

V dropped 6 bases and J dropped 4 bases, with 15 bases sitting between them. Germline lookup yields CDR1 SGHAT and CDR2 FQNNGV. The CDR3 length is 14 residues. V gene TRBV11-2 combines with J gene TRBJ1-1; TRBD1 might be the D (6 bases). Sequenced material: PBMCs or a T cell subset sorted from them (not recorded which). This receptor was obtained from a man younger than 35 who had mild COVID-19 (a few samples of this study predate the infection). Cell type and time point are not known. The CDR3 DNA follows: TGTGCCAGCAGTTACAGGGACGATGGCACTGAAGCTTTCTTT. Encoded protein: CASSYRDDGTEAFF.